The T cell receptor (beta chain) under discussion was sequenced for a study of blood T cell repertoires in COVID-19. Overall study: There were acute and convalescent COVID-19 samples, and they came from the United States, Italy and Spain. T cells, B-cell-depleted T cells, or PBMCs provided the cDNA or gDNA that served as material.

CDR3 length: 21 amino acids. V shed 0 bases and J 0 bases; nucleotides not matched to a gene: 14. Germline lookup yields CDR1 KGHSY and CDR2 FQNENV. A Seattle source enrolled patients during active infection and followed them longitudinally. Per the original data handling: From reference gene primer amplification, estimates of nucleated cell counts were derived. The protocol was immunoSEQ multiplex PCR, while the TCRdb copy is restricted to in-frame clones and leaves out a portion. That table is the source of V, J and clone size, and D and trimming were worked out from the DNA. Of 120,000 or so clones listed, nearly 90% were seen once; the top ten hold 3.8%.

The sequence came from a woman aged 55-75 years with COVID-19, enrolled during active disease. This sequence joins TRBV16 and TRBJ1-5; 10 nucleotides align to TRBD1. Sequenced: peripheral blood. The CDR3: CASSQSSFGDRGFDSNQPQHF. CDR3 DNA sequence: TGTGCCAGCAGCCAATCGAGCTTTGGGGACAGGGGTTTTGATAGCAATCAGCCCCAGCATTTT. Filled out from reference TRBV16 and TRBJ1-5, the complete variable domain reads GEEVAQTPKHLVRGEGQKAKLYCAPIKGHSYVFWYQQVLKNEFKFLISFQNENVFDETGMPKERFSAKCLPNSPCSLEIQATKLEDSAVYFCASSQSSFGDRGFDSNQPQHFGDGTRLSIL.